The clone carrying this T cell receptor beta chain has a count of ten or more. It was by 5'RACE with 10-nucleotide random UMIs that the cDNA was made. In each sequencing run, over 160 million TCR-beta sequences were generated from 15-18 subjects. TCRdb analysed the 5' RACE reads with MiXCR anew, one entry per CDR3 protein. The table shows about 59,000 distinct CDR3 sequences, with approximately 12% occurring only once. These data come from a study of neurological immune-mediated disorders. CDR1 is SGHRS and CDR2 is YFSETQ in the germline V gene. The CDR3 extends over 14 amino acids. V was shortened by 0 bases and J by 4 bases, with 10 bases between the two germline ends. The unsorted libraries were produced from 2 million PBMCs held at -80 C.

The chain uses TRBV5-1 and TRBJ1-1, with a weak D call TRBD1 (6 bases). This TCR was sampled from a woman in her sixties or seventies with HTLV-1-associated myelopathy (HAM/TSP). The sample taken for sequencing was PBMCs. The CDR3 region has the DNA TGCGCCAGCAGCTTGGAATCAGGGGTCACTGAAGCTTTCTTT. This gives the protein CASSLESGVTEAFF.